Each of the 8 T cell receptor beta chains below was sequenced from the same sample in a study of shared clonotypes between healthy human individuals. Sequencing was performed with immunoSEQ multiplex PCR; in TCRdb, only in-frame clones are kept and a portion is missing. Here the sample spans about 2.4 million clones, 93% being singletons. What was sequenced was naive CD4+ T cells from PBMCs. Subset described: CD45RA+ positively selected. The receptors were gathered from a man aged 18 to 29 in good health. Some clones in this sample may be carry-over from other donors' samples.

The CDR3 DNA reads TGTGCCAGCAGCCAAGAAACCTGGTACGAGCAGTACTTC. This encodes CASSQETWYEQYF. This chain connects TRBV4-2 to TRBJ2-7; D unclear. Germline assignment: CDR1 LGHNA and CDR2 YNFKEQ. Trimming cost V 0 bases and J 4 bases, with 7 bases left between them. The CDR3 spans 13 residues.

The gene calls are TRBV28 and TRBJ1-2; possible D gene TRBD1, 6 bases. V lost 6 bases, J lost 7 bases, and 15 bases lay in between. The CDR3 spans 13 residues. The V gene's germline CDR1 is MDHEN and CDR2 SYDVKM. Here the CDR3 reads CASRKTGSPGYTF. CDR3 DNA sequence: TGTGCCAGCAGAAAAACAGGGAGCCCTGGCTACACCTTC.

V and J are TRBV6-6 and TRBJ2-3, with TRBD2 as a possible D gene (6 bases). V lost 4 bases and J 4 bases, leaving 12 bases between the germline ends. The CDR3 has 14 amino acids. Germline V lookup: CDR1 MNHNY, CDR2 SVGAGI (reference sequence). CDR3 sequence (DNA): TGTGCCAGCAGTTTCCCGGGGGTGGCAGATACGCAGTATTTT. Translation gives CASSFPGVADTQYF.

This chain connects TRBV27 to TRBJ2-1; 9 nucleotides match TRBD2. This CDR3 spans 15 amino acids. V lost 5 bases, J lost 3 bases, and 5 bases stayed unmatched. The V gene's germline CDR1 is MNHEY and CDR2 SMNVEV (reference sequence). In DNA form, the CDR3 reads TGTGCCAGCAGTAGAAAAGCGGGAGGCTACAATGAGCAGTTCTTC. Translation gives CASSRKAGGYNEQFF.

V is TRBV27 and J is TRBJ2-2; D perhaps matches TRBD2 (5 bases). CDR1 and CDR2 from the germline V gene are MNHEY and SMNVEV (reference sequence). V shed 8 bases and J shed 1 base, with 11 bases lying between them. The CDR3 runs 14 residues. The chain's CDR3 is CASCLRVNTGELFF. For the CDR3, the DNA is TGTGCCAGCTGCTTGCGGGTGAACACCGGGGAGCTGTTTTTT.

The rearrangement uses TRBV5-1 and TRBJ2-2, with D tentatively TRBD1 (5 bases). CDR3 length equals 14 residues. With 0 bases removed from V and 5 bases from J, the gap between germline ends came to 8 bases. Germline V gene sequence: CDR1 SGHRS, CDR2 YFSETQ. The CDR3 nucleotides read TGCGCCAGCAGCTTGGTTGGGGCGACCGGGGAGCTGTTTTTT. Amino acid sequence: CASSLVGATGELFF.

The V call is TRBV6-5, the J call TRBJ1-2, with TRBD1 matching 10 bases. Trimming removed 8 bases from V and 0 bases from J; junction bases left unmatched: 6. This CDR3 contains 15 residues. From germline, CDR1 is MNHEY and CDR2 SVGAGI. CDR3 nucleotides: TGTGCCAGCCTGGGACAGGGGAAACCTAACTATGGCTACACCTTC. Amino acid sequence: CASLGQGKPNYGYTF.

The genes are TRBV13 and TRBJ2-5; D possibly corresponds to TRBD2 (5 bases). Germline CDR1 PRHDT, CDR2 FYEKMQ (reference sequence). The CDR3 has 14 residues. V lost 5 bases and J 7 bases, leaving 17 bases between the germline ends. This chain's CDR3 is CASSQLRARGTQYF. In DNA form, the CDR3 reads TGTGCCAGCAGCCAACTCCGGGCCCGGGGGACCCAGTACTTC.